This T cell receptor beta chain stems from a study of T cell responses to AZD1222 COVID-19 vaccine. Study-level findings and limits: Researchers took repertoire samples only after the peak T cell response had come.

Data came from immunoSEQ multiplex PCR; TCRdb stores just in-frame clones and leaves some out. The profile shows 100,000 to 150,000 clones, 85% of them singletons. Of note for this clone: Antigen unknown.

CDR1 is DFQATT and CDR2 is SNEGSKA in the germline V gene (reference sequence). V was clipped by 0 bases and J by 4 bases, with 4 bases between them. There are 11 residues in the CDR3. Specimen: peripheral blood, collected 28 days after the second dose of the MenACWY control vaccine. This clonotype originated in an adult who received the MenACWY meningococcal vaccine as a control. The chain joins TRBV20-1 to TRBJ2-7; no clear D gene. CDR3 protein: CSARESYEQYV. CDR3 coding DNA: TGCAGTGCTAGAGAATCATACGAGCAGTACGTC.